This T cell receptor (beta chain) was sequenced during a study of OX40 agonist ivuxolimab in advanced cancers. Overall study: Patients assigned to dose escalation were diagnosed with hepatocellular carcinoma, melanoma, renal cell or head and neck cancer. Males comprised about 84% of the group, whose mean age was approximately 60 years (range 23 to 79). Study-wide points: In the 0.1-3.0 mg/kg groups, partial responders showed among the lowest expansion.

A remark on this clone: Antigen: not known.

This CDR3 region has 13 residues. Germline V CDR1 and CDR2: SGHKS, YYEKEE (reference sequence). V dropped 4 bases and J dropped 8; count of bases not matched to a gene: 5. Sequencing used immunoSEQ multiplex PCR; TCRdb keeps in-frame clones, though not all of them. The table has tens of thousands of clones, 65% to 85% seen once. The TCR was taken from an adult with an advanced solid tumor such as melanoma, head and neck, liver or kidney cancer. The source material was CD4+ or CD8+ T cells sorted from blood, sampled in a trial of the OX40 agonist ivuxolimab. The chain joins TRBV5-5 to TRBJ2-1; TRBD2 matches at 8 bases. The chain's CDR3 is CASSRGLGDEQFF. The CDR3, as DNA: TGTGCCAGCAGCAGGGGACTAGGGGATGAGCAGTTCTTC.